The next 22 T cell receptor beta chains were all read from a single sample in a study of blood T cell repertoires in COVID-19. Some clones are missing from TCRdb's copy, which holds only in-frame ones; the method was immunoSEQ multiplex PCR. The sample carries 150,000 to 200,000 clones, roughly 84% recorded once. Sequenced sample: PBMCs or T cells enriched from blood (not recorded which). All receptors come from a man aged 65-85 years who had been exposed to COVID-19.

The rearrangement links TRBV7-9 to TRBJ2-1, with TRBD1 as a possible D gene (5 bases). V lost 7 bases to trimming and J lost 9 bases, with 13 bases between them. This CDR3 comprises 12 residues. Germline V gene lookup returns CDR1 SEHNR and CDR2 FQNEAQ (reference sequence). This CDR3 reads CASNLGRGEQFF. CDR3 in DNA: TGTGCCAGCAATTTGGGTAGGGGTGAGCAGTTCTTC.

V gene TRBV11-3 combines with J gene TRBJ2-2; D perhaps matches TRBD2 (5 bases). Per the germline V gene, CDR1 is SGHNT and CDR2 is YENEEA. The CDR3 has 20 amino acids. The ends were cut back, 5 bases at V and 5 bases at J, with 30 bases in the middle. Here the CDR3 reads CASSPTFNAVARSGTGELFF. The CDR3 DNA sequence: TGTGCCAGCAGCCCTACCTTCAATGCGGTAGCCCGTTCGGGGACCGGGGAGCTGTTTTTT.

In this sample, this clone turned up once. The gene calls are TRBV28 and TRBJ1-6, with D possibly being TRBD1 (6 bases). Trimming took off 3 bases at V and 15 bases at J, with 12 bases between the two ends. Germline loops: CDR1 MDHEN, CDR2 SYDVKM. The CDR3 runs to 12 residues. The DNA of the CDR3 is TGTGCCAGCAGTTTCAGCAGGGGAGACCTCCACTTT. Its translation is CASSFSRGDLHF.

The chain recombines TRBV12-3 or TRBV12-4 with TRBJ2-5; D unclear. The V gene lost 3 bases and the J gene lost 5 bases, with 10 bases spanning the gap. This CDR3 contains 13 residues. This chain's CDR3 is CASSFTESETQYF. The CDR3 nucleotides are TGTGCCAGCAGTTTTACGGAGTCGGAGACCCAGTACTTC.

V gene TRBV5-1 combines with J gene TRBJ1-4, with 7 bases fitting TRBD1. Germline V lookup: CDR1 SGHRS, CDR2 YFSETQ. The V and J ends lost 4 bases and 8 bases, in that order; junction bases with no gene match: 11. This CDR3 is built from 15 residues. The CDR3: CASSARQGVGEKLFF. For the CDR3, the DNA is TGCGCCAGCAGCGCCCGACAGGGAGTGGGCGAAAAACTGTTTTTT.

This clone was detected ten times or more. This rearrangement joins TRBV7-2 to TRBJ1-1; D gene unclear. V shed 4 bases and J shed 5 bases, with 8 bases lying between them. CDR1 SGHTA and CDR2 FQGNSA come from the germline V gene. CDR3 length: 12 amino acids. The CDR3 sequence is CASSWVGTEAFF. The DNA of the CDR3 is TGTGCCAGCAGCTGGGTCGGGACTGAAGCTTTCTTT. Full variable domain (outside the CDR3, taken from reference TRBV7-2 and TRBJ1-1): GAGVSQSPSNKVTEKGKDVELRCDPISGHTALYWYRQSLGQGLEFLIYFQGNSAPDKSGLPSDRFSAERTGGSVSTLTIQRTQQEDSAVYLCASSWVGTEAFFGQGTRLTVV.

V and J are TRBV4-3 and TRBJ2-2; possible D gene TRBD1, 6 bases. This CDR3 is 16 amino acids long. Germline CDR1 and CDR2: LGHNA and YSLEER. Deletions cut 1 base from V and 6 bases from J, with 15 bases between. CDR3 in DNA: TGCGCCAGCAGCCAAGGCGAGGGGGTGGGACCCGGGGAGCTGTTTTTT. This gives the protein CASSQGEGVGPGELFF.

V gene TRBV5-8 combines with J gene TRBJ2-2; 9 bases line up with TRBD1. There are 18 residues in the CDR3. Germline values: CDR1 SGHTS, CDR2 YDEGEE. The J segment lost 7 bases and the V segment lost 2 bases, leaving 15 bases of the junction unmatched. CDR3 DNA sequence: TGTGCCAGCAGCTTACGCCTCCGGGACAGGGTCGTATTCGGGGAGCTGTTTTTT. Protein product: CASSLRLRDRVVFGELFF.

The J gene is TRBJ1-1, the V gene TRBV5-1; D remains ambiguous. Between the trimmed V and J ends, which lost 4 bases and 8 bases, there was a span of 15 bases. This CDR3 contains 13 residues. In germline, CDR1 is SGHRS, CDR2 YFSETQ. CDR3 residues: CASSPEVMVEAFF. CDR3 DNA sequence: TGCGCCAGCAGCCCTGAGGTGATGGTGGAAGCTTTCTTT. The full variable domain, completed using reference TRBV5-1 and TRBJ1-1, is KAGVTQTPRYLIKTRGQQVTLSCSPISGHRSVSWYQQTPGQGLQFLFEYFSETQRNKGNFPGRFSGRQFSNSRSEMNVSTLELGDSALYLCASSPEVMVEAFFGQGTRLTVV.

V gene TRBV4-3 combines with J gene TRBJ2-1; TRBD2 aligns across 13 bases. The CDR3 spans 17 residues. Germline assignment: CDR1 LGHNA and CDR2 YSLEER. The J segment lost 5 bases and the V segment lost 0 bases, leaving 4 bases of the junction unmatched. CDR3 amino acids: CASSQDTSGRGNNEQFF. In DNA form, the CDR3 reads TGCGCCAGCAGCCAAGATACTAGCGGGAGGGGGAACAATGAGCAGTTCTTC.

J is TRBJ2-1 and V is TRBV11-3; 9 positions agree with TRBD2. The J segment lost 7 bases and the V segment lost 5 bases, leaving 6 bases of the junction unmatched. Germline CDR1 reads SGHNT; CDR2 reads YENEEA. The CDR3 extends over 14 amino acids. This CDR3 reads CASSGLAGRNEQFF. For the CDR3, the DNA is TGTGCCAGCAGCGGGCTAGCGGGAAGGAATGAGCAGTTCTTC.

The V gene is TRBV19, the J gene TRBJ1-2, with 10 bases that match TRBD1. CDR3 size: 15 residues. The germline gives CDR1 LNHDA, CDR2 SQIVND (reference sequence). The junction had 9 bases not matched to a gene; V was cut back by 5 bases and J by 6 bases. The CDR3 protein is CASSAHDRGRDGYTF. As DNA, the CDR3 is TGTGCCAGTAGTGCCCATGACAGGGGGCGCGATGGCTACACCTTC.

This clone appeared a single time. CDR3 DNA sequence: TGTGCCAGCAGCTTGGGGCCCCTGGGAGTCCGGGAGCAGTACTTC. Residues: CASSLGPLGVREQYF. The chain couples TRBV5-6 to TRBJ2-7, with TRBD2 as a possible D gene (5 bases). V lost 0 bases to trimming and J lost 7 bases, with 17 bases between them. The germline CDR1 and CDR2 sequences are SGHDT and YYEEEE. This CDR3 is 15 amino acids long.

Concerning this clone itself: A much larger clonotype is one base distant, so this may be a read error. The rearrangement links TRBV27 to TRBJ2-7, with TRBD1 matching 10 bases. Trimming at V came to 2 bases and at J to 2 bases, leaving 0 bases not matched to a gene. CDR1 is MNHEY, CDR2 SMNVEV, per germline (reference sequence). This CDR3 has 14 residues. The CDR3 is CASSLGTGAYEQYF. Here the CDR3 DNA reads TGTGCCAGCAGTTTAGGGACAGGGGCCTACGAGCAGTACTTC.

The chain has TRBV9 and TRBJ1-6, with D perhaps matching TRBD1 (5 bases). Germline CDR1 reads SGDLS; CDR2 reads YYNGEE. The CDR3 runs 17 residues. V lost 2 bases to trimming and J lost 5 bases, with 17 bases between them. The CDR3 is CASSVLPSGTDNSPLHF. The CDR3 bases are TGTGCCAGCAGCGTCTTGCCCAGCGGGACCGATAATTCACCCCTCCACTTT.

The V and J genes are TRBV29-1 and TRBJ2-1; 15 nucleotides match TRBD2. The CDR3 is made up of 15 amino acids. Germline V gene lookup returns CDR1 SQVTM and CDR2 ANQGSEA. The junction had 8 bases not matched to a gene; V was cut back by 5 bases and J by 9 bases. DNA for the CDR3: TGCAGCGTTCCTGCCGGACTAGCGGGAGGGACTGAGCAGTTCTTC. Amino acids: CSVPAGLAGGTEQFF.

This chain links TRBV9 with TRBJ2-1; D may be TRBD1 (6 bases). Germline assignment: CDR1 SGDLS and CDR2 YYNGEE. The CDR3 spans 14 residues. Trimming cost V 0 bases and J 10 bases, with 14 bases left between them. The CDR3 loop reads CASSVERQDPEQFF. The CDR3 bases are TGTGCCAGCAGCGTAGAAAGACAGGACCCAGAGCAGTTCTTC.

The DNA for the CDR3 is TGCAGCGTTGTGAGTCCCGGGACAGAAAACACTGAAGCTTTCTTT. This sequence encodes CSVVSPGTENTEAFF. This chain links TRBV29-1 with TRBJ1-1; 7 nucleotides align to TRBD1. The germline CDR1 and CDR2 sequences are SQVTM and ANQGSEA. The CDR3 covers 15 residues. The V gene end was trimmed by 4 bases and the J gene end by 2 bases; junction bases not matched to a gene: 10.

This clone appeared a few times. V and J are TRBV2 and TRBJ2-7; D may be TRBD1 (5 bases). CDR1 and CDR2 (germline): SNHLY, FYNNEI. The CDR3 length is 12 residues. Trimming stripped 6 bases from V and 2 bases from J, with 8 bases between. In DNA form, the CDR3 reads TGTGCCAGCAGCAGGGATGCCTACGAGCAGTACTTC. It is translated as CASSRDAYEQYF.

Here the CDR3 reads CASSLELAQETQYF. As DNA, the CDR3 is TGTGCCAGCAGCTTAGAACTAGCCCAAGAGACCCAGTACTTC. The rearrangement uses TRBV7-2 and TRBJ2-5; weak D call: TRBD2 (6 bases). V was trimmed by 1 base and J by 1 base, leaving 7 bases between them. The germline V gene has CDR1 SGHTA and CDR2 FQGNSA. CDR3 length: 14 amino acids.

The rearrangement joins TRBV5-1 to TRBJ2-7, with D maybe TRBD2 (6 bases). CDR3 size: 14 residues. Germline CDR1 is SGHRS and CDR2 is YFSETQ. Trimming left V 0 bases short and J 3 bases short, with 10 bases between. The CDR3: CASSLAPGVYEQYF. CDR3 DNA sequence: TGCGCCAGCAGCTTGGCCCCGGGAGTCTACGAGCAGTACTTC.

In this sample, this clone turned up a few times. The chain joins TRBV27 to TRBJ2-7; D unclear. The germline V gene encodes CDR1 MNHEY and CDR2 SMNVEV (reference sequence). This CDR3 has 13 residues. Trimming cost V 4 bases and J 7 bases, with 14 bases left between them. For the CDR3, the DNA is TGTGCCAGCAGTTCGCTCCGACAATCAGAGCAGTACTTC. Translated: CASSSLRQSEQYF.